A single sample gave rise to the 23 T cell receptor beta chains below, sequenced in a study of blood T cells in healthy people across ages. Sample-barcoded 5' priming and a J-beta primer mix drove a second PCR of roughly 6 to 12 cycles. A single record per CDR3 protein comes from TCRdb applying MiXCR to the 5' RACE reads. The table shows roughly 730,000 distinct CDR3 sequences, with about 56% occurring only once. The sequencing sample was made of blood. These receptors were collected from a man in his forties in good health.

This chain joins TRBV28 and TRBJ2-5; D is unclear. Germline V gives CDR1 MDHEN, CDR2 SYDVKM. Trimming shortened V by 8 bases and J by 4 bases, and 11 bases separated the two germline ends. This CDR3 spans 12 amino acids. The DNA of the CDR3 is TGTGCCAGCGGGCGAAATCGAGAGACCCAGTACTTC. Encoded protein: CASGRNRETQYF.

The rearrangement uses TRBV12-3 or TRBV12-4 and TRBJ2-3; maybe TRBD1 (6 bases). The CDR3 has 14 amino acids. The V gene lost 5 bases and the J gene lost 4 bases, with 13 bases spanning the gap. CDR3 region: CASSGQGPPDTQYF. Written as DNA, the CDR3 is TGTGCCAGCAGTGGTCAGGGGCCCCCAGATACGCAGTATTTT.

The chain links TRBV7-2 to TRBJ1-1; D remains unclear. The CDR3 has 15 amino acids. The germline V gene has CDR1 SGHTA and CDR2 FQGNSA. V lost 7 bases to trimming and J lost 0 bases, with 15 bases between them. CDR3 in DNA: TGTGCCAGCAACTCTCGGACGGGCGTGAACACTGAAGCTTTCTTT. It is translated as CASNSRTGVNTEAFF.

A single count supports this clonotype. This chain joins TRBV5-1 and TRBJ2-5; 15 nucleotides align to TRBD2. CDR1 and CDR2 from the germline V gene are SGHRS and YFSETQ. The CDR3 totals 18 residues. V was pared by 0 bases and J by 5 bases, with 8 bases of the junction left unmatched. Here the CDR3 reads CASSLGRTSGRALETQYF. CDR3 DNA: TGCGCCAGCAGCTTGGGCAGGACTAGCGGGAGGGCTTTGGAGACCCAGTACTTC.

DNA for the CDR3: TGTGCCAGCACCGTATCCGGTGAGCAGTTCTTC. This codes for CASTVSGEQFF. The V call is TRBV6-1, the J call TRBJ2-1, with D unclear. Germline values: CDR1 MNHNS, CDR2 SASEGT. The CDR3 has 11 residues. V was pared by 7 bases and J by 9 bases, with 10 bases between.

This rearrangement joins TRBV9 to TRBJ2-5; possible D gene TRBD1, 5 bases. From germline, CDR1 is SGDLS and CDR2 YYNGEE. The V end lost 0 bases, the J end lost 4 bases, and 13 bases lay between the germline ends. The CDR3 sequence is 15 residues long. In DNA, the CDR3 is TGTGCCAGCAGCGTAGTGGGGCAGGTCAGAGAGACCCAGTACTTC. It translates to CASSVVGQVRETQYF.

This sequence joins TRBV6-5 and TRBJ2-7, with D possibly TRBD1 on 5 matching bases. This CDR3 is 15 amino acids long. Germline V gene sequence: CDR1 MNHEY, CDR2 SVGAGI. V was pared by 7 bases and J by 3 bases, with 19 bases between. The CDR3 sequence is CASNTVGRTHYEQYF. The CDR3 DNA reads as TGTGCCAGCAATACGGTTGGGCGGACACACTACGAGCAGTACTTC.

The chain recombines TRBV7-9 with TRBJ2-7; maybe TRBD2 (6 bases). V lost 5 bases, J lost 1 base, and 15 bases lay in between. This CDR3 region has 15 residues. CDR1 SEHNR and CDR2 FQNEAQ come from the germline V gene (reference sequence). The CDR3 bases are TGTGCCAGCAGCCAGGGAGCTAGCGTTTCCTACGAGCAGTACTTC. It encodes CASSQGASVSYEQYF.

This clonotype was recorded only once. The gene calls are TRBV28 and TRBJ1-6; no clear D. Trimming stripped 6 bases from V and 5 bases from J, with 17 bases between. The CDR3 is made up of 16 amino acids. Germline V CDR1 and CDR2: MDHEN, SYDVKM. The CDR3, as DNA: TGTGCCAGCAGCCCCCCGGGAGCCGGAGATAATTCACCCCTCCACTTT. This codes for CASSPPGAGDNSPLHF.

The CDR3 loop is CASSFWGYNEQYF. The CDR3 DNA reads TGTGCCAGCAGTTTTTGGGGGTACAATGAGCAGTACTTC. V and J are TRBV12-3 or TRBV12-4 and TRBJ2-5; either TRBD1 or TRBD2 may fit D (5 bases each). There are 13 residues in the CDR3. V lost 3 bases and J lost 11, with 16 bases in between.

The V gene is TRBV5-1, the J gene TRBJ2-3; 7 bases fit TRBD2. Germline-derived CDR1 and CDR2 are SGHRS and YFSETQ. With V trimmed by 6 bases and J by 5 bases, 9 bases remained unmatched. This CDR3 comprises 14 residues. This chain's CDR3 is CASTGGSRIDTQYF. CDR3 in DNA: TGCGCCAGCACGGGCGGGAGCCGGATAGATACGCAGTATTTT.

The chain joins TRBV7-8 to TRBJ2-7; TRBD2 matches at 10 bases. Per the germline V gene, CDR1 is SGHVS and CDR2 is FQNEAQ. After removal of 5 bases from V and 0 bases from J, the junction contained 7 bases not matched to a gene. CDR3 length equals 16 residues. The chain's CDR3 is CASSAVAGGFSYEQYF. As DNA, the CDR3 is TGTGCCAGCAGCGCGGTAGCGGGAGGCTTCTCCTACGAGCAGTACTTC.

The chain joins TRBV20-1 to TRBJ2-6; D is possibly TRBD2 (6 bases). V shed 3 bases and J shed 2 bases, with 14 bases lying between them. The CDR3 is made up of 16 amino acids. CDR1 DFQATT and CDR2 SNEGSKA come from the germline V gene (reference sequence). The CDR3 DNA reads TGCAGTGCTAGTGGCGCGCGGGAAACTGGGGCCAACGTCCTGACTTTC. Its translation: CSASGARETGANVLTF.

The J gene is TRBJ2-6, the V gene TRBV30; D is ambiguous. The V and J ends lost 3 bases and 4 bases respectively, with 1 base between them. The germline V gene has CDR1 GTSNPN and CDR2 SVGIG (reference sequence). CDR3 length: 11 amino acids. The CDR3 protein is CAWRGANVLTF. For the CDR3, the DNA is TGTGCCTGGAGGGGGGCCAACGTCCTGACTTTC.

The chain has TRBV7-3 and TRBJ2-3, with D possibly TRBD2 on 5 matching bases. The CDR3 runs to 15 residues. Germline V gene data show CDR1 as SGHTA and CDR2 as FQGTGA. The V end was cut by 2 bases, the J end by 1 base, with 10 bases between. DNA for the CDR3: TGTGCCAGCAGCTTAGGGCGGGTCGGCACAGATACGCAGTATTTT. Protein sequence: CASSLGRVGTDTQYF.

The rearrangement links TRBV29-1 to TRBJ2-1, with 11 bases that match TRBD2. Per germline, CDR1 SQVTM and CDR2 ANQGSEA. After removal of 7 bases from V and 3 bases from J, the junction contained 2 bases not matched to a gene. CDR3 length: 13 amino acids. The CDR3 DNA reads as TGCAGCGGAGGGACTAGCGGCTACAATGAGCAGTTCTTC. Its translation: CSGGTSGYNEQFF.

The rearrangement joins TRBV25-1 to TRBJ2-7; maybe TRBD2 (6 bases). Germline CDR1 MGHDK, CDR2 SYGVNS. V was shortened by 1 base and J by 3 bases, with 13 bases between the two germline ends. CDR3 length equals 15 residues. CDR3 loop: CASSESGGLFYEQYF. For the CDR3, the DNA is TGTGCCAGCAGTGAATCCGGGGGACTCTTCTACGAGCAGTACTTC.

V is TRBV5-1 and J is TRBJ1-2; weak D call: TRBD1 (6 bases). The CDR3 runs 19 residues. The V and J ends lost 3 bases and 0 bases respectively, with 24 bases between them. Looked up from germline, CDR1 is SGHRS and CDR2 is YFSETQ. This chain's CDR3 is CASSSRDATGSKSNYGYTF. Written as DNA, the CDR3 is TGCGCCAGCAGCTCACGAGACGCAACAGGGAGCAAGTCTAACTATGGCTACACCTTC.

The chain carries TRBV9 and TRBJ2-1; D is uncertain. The V gene's germline CDR1 is SGDLS and CDR2 YYNGEE. Deletions cut 0 bases from V and 7 bases from J, with 2 bases between. The CDR3 has 11 residues. The CDR3 nucleotides read TGTGCCAGCAGCGTAGAAAATGAGCAGTTCTTC. This gives the protein CASSVENEQFF.

The chain recombines TRBV3-1 with TRBJ1-5; D is unclear. This CDR3 has 14 residues. Germline lookup yields CDR1 LGHDT and CDR2 YNNKEL (reference sequence). Between the trimmed V and J ends, which lost 0 bases and 3 bases, there was a span of 6 bases. This CDR3 reads CASSQDVDNQPQHF. Written as DNA, the CDR3 is TGTGCCAGCAGCCAAGATGTAGACAATCAGCCCCAGCATTTT.

The rearrangement uses TRBV29-1 and TRBJ1-1; the D is unclear. This CDR3 spans 14 amino acids. V lost 5 bases, J lost 6 bases, and 19 bases lay in between. The V gene's germline CDR1 is SQVTM and CDR2 ANQGSEA. CDR3 sequence reads: CSVLPPLQVAEAFF. CDR3 coding DNA: TGCAGCGTTCTCCCTCCCTTGCAGGTGGCTGAAGCTTTCTTT.

This clonotype has just one count. CDR3 region: CASRRLVRATDTQYF. The CDR3, as DNA: TGTGCCAGCAGGCGACTTGTAAGGGCCACAGATACGCAGTATTTT. The chain is built from TRBV12-3 or TRBV12-4 and TRBJ2-3, with D unresolved. V was trimmed by 6 bases and J by 2 bases, leaving 15 bases between them. The CDR3 runs to 15 residues.

The rearrangement links TRBV10-3 to TRBJ2-7; no firm D call. V lost 5 bases and J lost 3, with 14 bases in between. The CDR3 loop spans 14 amino acids. Germline V gives CDR1 ENHRY, CDR2 SYGVKD. The CDR3 DNA reads TGTGCCATCAGTCCCGGACCCCGCGACTACGAGCAGTACTTC. It specifies CAISPGPRDYEQYF.